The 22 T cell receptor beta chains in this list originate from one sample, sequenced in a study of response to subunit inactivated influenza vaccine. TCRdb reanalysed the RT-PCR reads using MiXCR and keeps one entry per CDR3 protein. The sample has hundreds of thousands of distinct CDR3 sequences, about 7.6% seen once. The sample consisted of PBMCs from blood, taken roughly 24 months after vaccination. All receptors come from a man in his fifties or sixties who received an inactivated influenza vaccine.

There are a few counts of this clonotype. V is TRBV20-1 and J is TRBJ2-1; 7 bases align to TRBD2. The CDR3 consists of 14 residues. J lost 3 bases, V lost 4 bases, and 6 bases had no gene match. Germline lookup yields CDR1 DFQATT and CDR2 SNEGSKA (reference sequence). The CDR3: CSANAGAGYNEQFF. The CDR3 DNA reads TGCAGTGCTAACGCGGGAGCCGGCTACAATGAGCAGTTCTTC.

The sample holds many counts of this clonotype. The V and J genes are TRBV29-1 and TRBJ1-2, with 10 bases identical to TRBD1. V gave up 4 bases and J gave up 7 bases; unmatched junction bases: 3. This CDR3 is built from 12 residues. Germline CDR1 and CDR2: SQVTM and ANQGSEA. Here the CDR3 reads CSVGDRGFGYTF. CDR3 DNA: TGCAGCGTTGGGGACAGGGGATTTGGCTACACCTTC.

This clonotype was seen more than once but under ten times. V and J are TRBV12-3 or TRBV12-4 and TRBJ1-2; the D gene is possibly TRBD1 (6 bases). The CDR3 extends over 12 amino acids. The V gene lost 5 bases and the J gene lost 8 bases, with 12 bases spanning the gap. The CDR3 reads CASSLTQGGYTF. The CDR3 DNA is TGTGCCAGCAGTCTTACTCAGGGGGGCTACACCTTC.

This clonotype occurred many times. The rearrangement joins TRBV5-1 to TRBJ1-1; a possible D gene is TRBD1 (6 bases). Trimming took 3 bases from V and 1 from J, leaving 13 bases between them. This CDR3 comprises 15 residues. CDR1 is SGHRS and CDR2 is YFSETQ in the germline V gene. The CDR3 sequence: CASSWGTGTNTEAFF. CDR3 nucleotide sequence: TGCGCCAGCAGCTGGGGAACAGGGACGAACACTGAAGCTTTCTTT.

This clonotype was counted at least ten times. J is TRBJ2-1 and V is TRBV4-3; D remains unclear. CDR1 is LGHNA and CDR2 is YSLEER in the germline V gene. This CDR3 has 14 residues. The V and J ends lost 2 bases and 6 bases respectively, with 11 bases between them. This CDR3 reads CASSQYGRINEQFF. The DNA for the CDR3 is TGCGCCAGCAGCCAATACGGTAGAATCAATGAGCAGTTCTTC.

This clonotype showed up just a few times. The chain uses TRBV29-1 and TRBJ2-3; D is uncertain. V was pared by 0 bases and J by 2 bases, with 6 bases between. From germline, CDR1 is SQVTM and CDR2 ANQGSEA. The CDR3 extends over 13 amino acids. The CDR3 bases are TGCAGCGTTGAAGAGGGCCCCACAGATACGCAGTATTTT. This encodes CSVEEGPTDTQYF.

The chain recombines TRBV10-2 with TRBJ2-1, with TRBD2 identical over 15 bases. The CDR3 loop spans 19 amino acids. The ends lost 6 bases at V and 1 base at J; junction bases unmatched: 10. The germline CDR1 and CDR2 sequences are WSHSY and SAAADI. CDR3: CASRDPGLAGGSSYNEQFF. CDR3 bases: TGCGCCAGCAGAGATCCGGGACTAGCGGGAGGAAGTTCCTACAATGAGCAGTTCTTC.

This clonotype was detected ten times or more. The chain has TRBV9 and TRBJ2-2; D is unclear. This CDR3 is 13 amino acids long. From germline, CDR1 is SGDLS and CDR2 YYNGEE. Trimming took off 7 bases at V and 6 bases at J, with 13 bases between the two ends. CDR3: CASGKGHPGELFF. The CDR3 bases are TGTGCCAGCGGAAAGGGCCATCCCGGGGAGCTGTTTTTT.

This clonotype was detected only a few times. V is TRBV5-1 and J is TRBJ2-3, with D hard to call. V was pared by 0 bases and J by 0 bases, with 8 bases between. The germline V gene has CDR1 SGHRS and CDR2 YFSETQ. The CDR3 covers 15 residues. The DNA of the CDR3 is TGCGCCAGCAGCTTGGTGGCCCCAAGCACAGATACGCAGTATTTT. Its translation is CASSLVAPSTDTQYF.

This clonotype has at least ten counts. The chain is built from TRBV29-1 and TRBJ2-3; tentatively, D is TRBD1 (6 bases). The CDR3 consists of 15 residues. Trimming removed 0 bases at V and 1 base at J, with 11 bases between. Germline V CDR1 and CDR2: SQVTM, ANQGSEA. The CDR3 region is CSVEEVGAGTDTQYF. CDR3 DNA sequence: TGCAGCGTTGAAGAGGTGGGGGCGGGCACAGATACGCAGTATTTT.

Written as DNA, the CDR3 is TGTGCCTGGTCGACCCTAGGACAGGTCCTTAATTCACCCCTCCACTTT. The encoded protein is CAWSTLGQVLNSPLHF. The chain links TRBV30 to TRBJ1-6; TRBD1 aligns across 7 bases. Trimming removed 5 bases from V and 6 bases from J; junction bases left unmatched: 13. Germline V gene lookup returns CDR1 GTSNPN and CDR2 SVGIG (reference sequence). The CDR3 contains 16 residues.

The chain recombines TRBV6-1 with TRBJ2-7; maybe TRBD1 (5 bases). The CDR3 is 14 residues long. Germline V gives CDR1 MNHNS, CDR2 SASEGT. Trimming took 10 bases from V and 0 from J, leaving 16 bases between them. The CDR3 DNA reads TGTGCCACCAACCCCCGACAGAACTCCTACGAGCAGTACTTC. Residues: CATNPRQNSYEQYF.

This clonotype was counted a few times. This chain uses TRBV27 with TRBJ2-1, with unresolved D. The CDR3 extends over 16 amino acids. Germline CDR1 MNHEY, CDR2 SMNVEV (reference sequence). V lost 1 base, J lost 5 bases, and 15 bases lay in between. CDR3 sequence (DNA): TGTGCCAGCAGTTTATTCACACGAGGAGCACACAATGAGCAGTTCTTC. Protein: CASSLFTRGAHNEQFF.

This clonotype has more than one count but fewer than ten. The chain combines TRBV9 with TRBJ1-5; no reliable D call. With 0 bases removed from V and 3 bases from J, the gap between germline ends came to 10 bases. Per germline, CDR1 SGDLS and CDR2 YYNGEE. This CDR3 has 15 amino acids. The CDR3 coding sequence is TGTGCCAGCAGCGTAGCAACGGGGAACAATCAGCCCCAGCATTTT. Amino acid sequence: CASSVATGNNQPQHF.

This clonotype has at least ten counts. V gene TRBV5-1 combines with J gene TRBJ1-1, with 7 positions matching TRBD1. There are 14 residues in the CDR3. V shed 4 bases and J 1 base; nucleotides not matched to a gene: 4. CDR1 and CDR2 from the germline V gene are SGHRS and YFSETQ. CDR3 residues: CASSVGTANTEAFF. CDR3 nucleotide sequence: TGCGCCAGCAGCGTTGGGACAGCGAACACTGAAGCTTTCTTT.

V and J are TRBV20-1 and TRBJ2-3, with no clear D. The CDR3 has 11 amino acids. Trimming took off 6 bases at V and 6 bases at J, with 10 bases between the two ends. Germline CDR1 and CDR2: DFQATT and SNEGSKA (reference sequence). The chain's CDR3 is CSASSGDTQYF. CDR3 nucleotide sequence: TGCAGTGCCTCCAGTGGGGATACGCAGTATTTT.

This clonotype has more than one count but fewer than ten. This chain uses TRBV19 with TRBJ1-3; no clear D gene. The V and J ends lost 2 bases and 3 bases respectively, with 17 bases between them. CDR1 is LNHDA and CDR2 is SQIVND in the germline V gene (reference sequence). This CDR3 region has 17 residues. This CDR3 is CASSITSGFESGNTIYF. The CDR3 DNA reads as TGTGCCAGTAGTATAACCTCGGGATTTGAAAGTGGAAACACCATATATTTT.

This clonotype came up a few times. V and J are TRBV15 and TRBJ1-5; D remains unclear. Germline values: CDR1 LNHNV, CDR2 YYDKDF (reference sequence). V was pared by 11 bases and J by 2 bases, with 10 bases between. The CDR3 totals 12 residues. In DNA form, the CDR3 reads TGTGCCGTTGGGCTCGGCAATCAGCCCCAGCATTTT. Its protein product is CAVGLGNQPQHF.

The CDR3, as DNA: TGTGCCAGCAGCTTAAGTGCGGCTTCCTACAATGAGCAGTTCTTC. Translating it yields CASSLSAASYNEQFF. This chain links TRBV7-2 with TRBJ2-1; D gene unclear. The V gene's germline CDR1 is SGHTA and CDR2 FQGNSA. The CDR3 covers 15 residues. V was cut by 2 bases and J by 1 base, with 9 bases left in between.

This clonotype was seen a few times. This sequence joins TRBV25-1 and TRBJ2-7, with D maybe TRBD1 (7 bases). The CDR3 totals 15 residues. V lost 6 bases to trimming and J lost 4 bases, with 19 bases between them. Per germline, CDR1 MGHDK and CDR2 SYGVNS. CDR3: CASSHLVQGGYEQYF. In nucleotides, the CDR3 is TGTGCCAGCAGCCACCTAGTGCAGGGGGGTTACGAGCAGTACTTC.

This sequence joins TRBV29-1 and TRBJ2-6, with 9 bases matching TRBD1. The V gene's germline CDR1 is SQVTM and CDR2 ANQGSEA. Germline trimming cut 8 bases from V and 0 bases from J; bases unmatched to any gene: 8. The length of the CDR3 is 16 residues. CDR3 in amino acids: CSLNRDRDSGANVLTF. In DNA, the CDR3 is TGCAGCTTAAACCGGGACAGGGACTCTGGGGCCAACGTCCTGACTTTC.

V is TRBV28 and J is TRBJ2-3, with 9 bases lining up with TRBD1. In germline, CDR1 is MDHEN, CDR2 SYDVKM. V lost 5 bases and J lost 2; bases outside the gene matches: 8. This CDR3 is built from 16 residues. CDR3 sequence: CASSATGTGPTDTQYF. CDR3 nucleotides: TGTGCCAGCAGTGCGACCGGGACAGGGCCCACAGATACGCAGTATTTT.